This is a list of T cell receptor beta chains from one sample in a study of breast tumors, draining lymph nodes, adjacent tissues. TCRdb processed the multiplex PCR reads anew with MiXCR; each CDR3 protein has one entry. Of approximately 250,000 distinct CDR3 sequences detected, less than 45% appear once; the ten largest clones hold approximately 3.5%. The sequenced sample was axillary lymph node tissue. These receptors came from a female donor with breast cancer. Some clones in this sample may be carry-over from other donors' samples. The CDR3 runs from the conserved cysteine through the conserved F or W. Each record gives: D gene, J gene, clone size, V gene, CDR3 protein, CDR3 DNA. A D gene is named only where the DNA matches it firmly. Not every row has a clone size; where given, it reads once, few, many or a size class.

TRBD1	TRBJ1-6	NA	TRBV7-8	CASSVDRVFLPLHF	TGTGCCAGCAGCGTGGACAGGGTTTTTCTACCCCTCCACTTT
NA	TRBJ2-7	many	TRBV6-5	CASSHSGFEQYF	TGTGCCAGCAGTCACTCGGGCTTTGAGCAGTACTTC
TRBD2	TRBJ2-1	NA	TRBV24-1	CASSLSSLVVLAGGSSYNEQFF	TGTGCCAGCAGTTTATCGTCGTTGGTTGTACTAGCGGGAGGCAGCTCCTACAATGAGCAGTTCTTC
NA	TRBJ2-7	many	TRBV20-1	CSAIKGGGASGEQYF	TGCAGTGCTATAAAAGGGGGGGGGGCTTCGGGCGAGCAGTACTTC
NA	TRBJ2-5	NA	TRBV12-3/TRBV12-4	CASTLGGAGQPQYF	TGTGCCAGCACCCTAGGGGGGGCCGGGCAGCCCCAGTACTTC
NA	TRBJ2-1	many	TRBV9	CASSVQGNEQFF	TGTGCCAGCAGCGTTCAGGGAAATGAGCAGTTCTTC
NA	TRBJ2-3	few	TRBV5-6	CASSLGFGGATDTQYF	TGTGCCAGCAGCTTGGGGTTCGGGGGAGCCACAGATACGCAGTATTTT
TRBD2	TRBJ2-7	few	TRBV6-6	CASMPGGSYEQYF	TGTGCCAGCATGCCGGGGGGGAGTTACGAGCAGTACTTC
NA	TRBJ2-7	many	TRBV4-1	CASSQDNSYEQYF	TGCGCCAGCAGCCAAGATAATTCCTACGAGCAGTACTTC
TRBD2	TRBJ2-5	many	TRBV19	CASSEAGGPGETQYF	TGTGCCAGTAGCGAAGCGGGAGGGCCCGGGGAGACCCAGTACTTC
NA	TRBJ2-5	NA	TRBV7-2	CASSLGGRQPQYF	TGTGCCAGCAGCTTGGGGGGACGGCAGCCCCAGTACTTC
TRBD1	TRBJ2-5	NA	TRBV2	CASRDKDRGQGETQYF	TGTGCCAGCAGAGATAAGGACAGGGGGCAGGGGGAGACCCAGTACTTC
NA	TRBJ1-2	many	TRBV6-1	CASSPFGVDYGYTF	TGTGCCAGCAGCCCTTTCGGGGTCGACTATGGCTACACCTTC
TRBD1	TRBJ2-1	NA	TRBV10-2	CTSSLFGTGSTYNEQFF	TGCACCAGCAGCTTGTTTGGGACAGGGAGCACCTACAATGAGCAGTTCTTC
NA	TRBJ1-2	many	TRBV7-6	CASSLNIQTHDGYPF	TGTGCCAGCAGCTTAAACATCCAGACTCACGATGGCTACCCCTTC
TRBD2	TRBJ2-7	once	TRBV20-1	CSARDRTSGRAILSEQYF	TGCAGTGCTAGGGACCGGACTAGCGGGAGGGCAATCTTAAGCGAGCAGTACTTC
NA	TRBJ2-1	NA	TRBV15	CATSRRGASYNEQFF	TGTGCCACCAGCAGACGGGGGGCTTCCTACAATGAGCAGTTCTTC
TRBD2	TRBJ2-1	NA	TRBV7-9	CASSPQGTSGPYNEQFF	TGTGCCAGCAGCCCCCAGGGGACTAGCGGGCCCTACAATGAGCAGTTCTTC
NA	TRBJ2-1	many	TRBV4-3	CASSQDPGMTYNEQFF	TGCGCCAGCAGCCAAGATCCGGGGATGACCTACAATGAGCAGTTCTTC
NA	TRBJ1-2	NA	TRBV28	CASTTGGRKNGYTF	TGTGCCAGCACCACCGGGGGGCGGAAGAATGGCTACACCTTC
NA	TRBJ2-2	many	TRBV19	CASSIRVPGELFF	TGTGCCAGTAGTATCAGGGTTCCCGGGGAGCTGTTTTTT
TRBD1	TRBJ2-5	many	TRBV29-1	CSVMGQGAFETQYF	TGCAGCGTCATGGGACAGGGGGCTTTTGAGACCCAGTACTTC
NA	TRBJ2-3	many	TRBV6-5	CANPTDTQYF	TGTGCCAACCCCACAGATACGCAGTATTTT
TRBD2	TRBJ2-2	NA	TRBV19	CASSMKAGGPPGELFF	TGTGCCAGTAGTATGAAGGCGGGGGGGCCCCCCGGGGAGCTGTTTTTT
TRBD1	TRBJ2-6	NA	TRBV7-7	CASSPLGQAGANVLTF	TGTGCTAGCAGCCCATTGGGACAGGCTGGGGCCAACGTCCTGACTTTC
NA	TRBJ2-3	many	TRBV19	CASSEDSRTDTQYF	TGTGCCAGTTCAGAGGACAGCCGCACAGATACGCAGTATTTT
TRBD2	TRBJ2-3	NA	TRBV6-6	CASKLAGGTDTQYF	TGTGCCAGCAAACTAGCGGGGGGCACAGATACGCAGTATTTT
NA	TRBJ1-4	many	TRBV7-2	CASSPRGGGTNEKLFF	TGTGCCAGCAGCCCCCGGGGTGGTGGGACTAATGAAAAACTGTTTTTT
TRBD1	TRBJ2-2	once	TRBV6-5	CASSHQGVAGELFF	TGTGCCAGCAGTCATCAGGGGGTGGCCGGGGAGCTGTTTTTT
TRBD1	TRBJ2-7	few	TRBV28	CASSLSRDSSEQYF	TGTGCCAGCAGTTTATCCAGGGACAGTAGCGAGCAGTACTTC
NA	TRBJ2-7	many	TRBV15	CATSSSGEQYF	TGTGCCACCAGCAGCAGTGGGGAGCAGTACTTC
TRBD2	TRBJ2-7	few	TRBV3-1	CASSQDWLAGENSYEQYF	TGTGCCAGCAGCCAAGATTGGCTAGCGGGAGAAAACTCCTACGAGCAGTACTTC
TRBD1	TRBJ1-4	NA	TRBV7-9	CASSRPASDRGHEKLFF	TGTGCCAGCAGCCGTCCCGCATCGGACAGGGGGCACGAAAAACTGTTTTTT
NA	TRBJ2-2	many	TRBV7-9	CASSLEEGYTGTGELFF	TGTGCCAGCAGCTTAGAAGAGGGGTACACAGGTACCGGGGAGCTGTTTTTT
TRBD1	TRBJ1-2	NA	TRBV12-3/TRBV12-4	CAISRDRGRRAYGYTF	TGTGCCATCAGCCGGGACAGGGGAAGAAGAGCCTATGGCTACACCTTC
TRBD1	TRBJ1-2	NA	TRBV7-8	CAKEGQWGYTF	TGTGCTAAGGAGGGACAGTGGGGCTACACCTTC
TRBD1	TRBJ1-4	many	TRBV10-2	CASSVTGGTNEKLFF	TGCGCCAGCAGTGTCACAGGGGGAACTAATGAAAAACTGTTTTTT
NA	TRBJ1-5	NA	TRBV20-1	CSARDTSGRARGEHF	TGCAGTGCTAGAGACACTAGCGGGAGGGCTCGGGGAGAGCATTTT
NA	TRBJ1-3	many	TRBV5-1	CASSLDSRGNTIYF	TGCGCCAGCAGCTTAGACAGTAGGGGAAACACCATATATTTT
NA	TRBJ2-7	many	TRBV9	CASSPRPAGSSYEQYF	TGTGCCAGCAGCCCACGCCCCGCGGGGAGCTCCTACGAGCAGTACTTC
TRBD2	TRBJ2-5	many	TRBV2	CASSGLAGVETQYF	TGTGCCAGCAGTGGACTAGCGGGAGTTGAGACCCAGTACTTC
TRBD1	TRBJ1-4	many	TRBV7-7	CASSRDRGEKLFF	TGTGCTAGCAGCCGAGACAGGGGTGAAAAACTGTTTTTT
NA	TRBJ1-4	NA	TRBV15	CATSRVVGQAGEKLFF	TGTGCCACCAGCAGAGTTGTAGGGCAGGCCGGTGAAAAACTGTTTTTT
TRBD1	TRBJ2-1	many	TRBV10-3	CAISDPNRGQGTNEQFF	TGTGCCATCAGTGACCCCAATCGGGGACAGGGAACCAATGAGCAGTTCTTC
NA	TRBJ2-7	many	TRBV4-2	CASSQTPDGEPYEQYF	TGTGCCAGCAGCCAAACTCCGGACGGGGAACCCTACGAGCAGTACTTC
NA	TRBJ2-7	few	TRBV3-1	CASSPTRSSYEQYF	TGTGCCAGCAGCCCAACGCGGAGCTCCTACGAGCAGTACTTC
TRBD2	TRBJ2-5	many	TRBV20-1	CSARVGLGGFSSGSGETQYF	TGCAGTGCTAGAGTAGGGTTGGGGGGCTTTTCTAGCGGGAGCGGGGAGACCCAGTACTTC
TRBD2	TRBJ2-1	many	TRBV7-6	CASSLGASGNYNEQFF	TGTGCCAGCAGCTTAGGAGCTAGCGGGAATTACAATGAGCAGTTCTTC
NA	TRBJ2-2	few	TRBV6-1	CASSELAIGTGELFF	TGTGCCAGCAGTGAGCTAGCAATTGGGACCGGGGAGCTGTTTTTT
TRBD1	TRBJ1-5	many	TRBV5-1	CASSLAGQGANQPQHF	TGCGCCAGCAGCTTGGCGGGACAGGGGGCGAATCAGCCCCAGCATTTT
NA	TRBJ1-3	NA	TRBV5-1	CASSLDVDPNYGNTIYF	TGCGCCAGCAGCTTGGATGTGGATCCTAACTATGGAAACACCATATATTTT
NA	TRBJ2-7	many	TRBV6-6	CASSSGLPGDGQYF	TGTGCCAGCAGTTCGGGACTCCCCGGGGATGGGCAGTACTTC
NA	TRBJ2-2	many	TRBV7-2	CASSLRGSSPGELFF	TGTGCCAGCAGCTTACGGGGGTCCTCCCCCGGGGAGCTGTTTTTT
TRBD1	TRBJ1-5	many	TRBV7-9	CASSSPNGDRGNQPQHF	TGTGCCAGCAGCTCCCCCAATGGGGACAGGGGGAATCAGCCCCAGCATTTT
TRBD2	TRBJ2-5	many	TRBV19	CASGGLAGKNQETQYF	TGTGCCAGTGGAGGACTAGCGGGGAAAAATCAAGAGACCCAGTACTTC
TRBD2	TRBJ2-1	NA	TRBV5-1	CASSITSGSREQFF	TGCGCCAGCAGCATAACTAGCGGGTCCAGGGAACAGTTCTTC
TRBD2	TRBJ2-7	many	TRBV29-1	CSVDGLAGAYEQYF	TGCAGCGTTGATGGTCTAGCGGGGGCCTACGAGCAGTACTTC
NA	TRBJ2-3	once	TRBV10-3	CASSYRSGAPDTQYF	TGTGCCAGCAGTTACCGGTCAGGGGCCCCAGATACGCAGTATTTT
NA	TRBJ2-1	many	TRBV9	CASSRDNNEQFF	TGTGCCAGCAGCCGGGACAACAATGAGCAGTTCTTC
TRBD1	TRBJ1-3	NA	TRBV20-1	CSARRQGPNTIYF	TGCAGTGCTAGAAGACAGGGTCCGAACACCATATATTTT